This TCR beta chain came from a study of CD8 T cells in Susac syndrome. TCR beta sequencing was performed on blood CD8+ and CD4+ T cells. TEMRA cells were FACS-enriched, with CD8+ and CD4+ T cells isolated negatively. The CDR3 is 16 residues long. Germline CDR1 and CDR2: LGHDT and YNNKEL (reference sequence). V was clipped by 1 base and J by 3 bases; unmatched bases: 4. Reverse transcription used roughly 0.5 to 1 ug RNA and random hexamers. TCRdb redid the calling of the immunoSEQ multiplex PCR reads with MiXCR, one entry per CDR3 protein. This sample has roughly 50,000 distinct CDR3 sequences, with over 85% found just once.

The TCR was taken from a human donor in good health. V usage is TRBV3-1 and J usage is TRBJ2-1; 9 bases are shared with TRBD2. Sample: CD8+ T cells from PBMCs. The CDR3 loop is CASSQVAGEVYNEQFF. The CDR3 DNA reads TGTGCCAGCAGCCAAGTAGCGGGAGAGGTCTACAATGAGCAGTTCTTC.